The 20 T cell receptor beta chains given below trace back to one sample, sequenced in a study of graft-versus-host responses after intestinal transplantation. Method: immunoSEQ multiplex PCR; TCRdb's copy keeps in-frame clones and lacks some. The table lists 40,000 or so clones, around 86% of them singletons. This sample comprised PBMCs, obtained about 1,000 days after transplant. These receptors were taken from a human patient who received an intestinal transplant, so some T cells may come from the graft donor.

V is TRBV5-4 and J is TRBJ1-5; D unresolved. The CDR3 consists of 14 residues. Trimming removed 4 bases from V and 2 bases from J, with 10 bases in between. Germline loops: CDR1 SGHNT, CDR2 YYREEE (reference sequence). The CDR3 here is CASSKDGGNQPQHF. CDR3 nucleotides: TGTGCCAGCAGCAAGGACGGAGGCAATCAGCCCCAGCATTTT.

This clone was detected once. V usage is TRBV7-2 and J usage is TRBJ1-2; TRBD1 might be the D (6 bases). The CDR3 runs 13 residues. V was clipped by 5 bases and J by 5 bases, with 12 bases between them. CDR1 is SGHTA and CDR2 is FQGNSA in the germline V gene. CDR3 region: CASSIRQDYGYTF. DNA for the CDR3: TGTGCCAGCAGCATTAGACAGGATTATGGCTACACCTTC.

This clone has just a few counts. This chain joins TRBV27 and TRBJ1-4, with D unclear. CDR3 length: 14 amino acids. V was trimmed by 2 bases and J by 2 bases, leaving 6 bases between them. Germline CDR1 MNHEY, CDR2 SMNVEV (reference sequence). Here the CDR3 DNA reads TGTGCCAGCAGTTTACGCGGGACTAATGAAAAACTGTTTTTT. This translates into CASSLRGTNEKLFF.

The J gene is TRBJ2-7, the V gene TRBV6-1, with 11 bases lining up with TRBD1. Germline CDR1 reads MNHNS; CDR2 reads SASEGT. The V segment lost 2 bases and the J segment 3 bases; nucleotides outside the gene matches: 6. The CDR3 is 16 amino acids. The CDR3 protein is CASSEFPGTGGYEQYF. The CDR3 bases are TGTGCCAGCAGTGAATTCCCCGGGACAGGGGGCTACGAGCAGTACTTC.

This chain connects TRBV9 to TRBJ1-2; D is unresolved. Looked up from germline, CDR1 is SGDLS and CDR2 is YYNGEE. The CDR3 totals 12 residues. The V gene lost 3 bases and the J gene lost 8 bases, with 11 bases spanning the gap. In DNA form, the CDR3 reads TGTGCCAGCAGCGGGAACAAATTGGGCTACACCTTC. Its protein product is CASSGNKLGYTF.

CDR3 nucleotide sequence: TGCAGCGTTGTAGGCATTCTCTACGGCTACACCTTC. Translating it yields CSVVGILYGYTF. The chain uses TRBV29-1 and TRBJ1-2; no clear D. CDR1 and CDR2 (germline): SQVTM, ANQGSEA. The CDR3 consists of 12 residues. With 4 bases removed from V and 8 bases from J, the gap between germline ends came to 14 bases.

The CDR3 DNA reads as TGTGCCAGCAGCGCGGTAGTCGGGAGATCGACCTCCTCCCAGGGCTACACCTTC. Translated, it gives CASSAVVGRSTSSQGYTF. This rearrangement joins TRBV9 to TRBJ1-2; no firm D call. V shed 3 bases and J shed 8 bases, with 29 bases lying between them. Germline CDR1 reads SGDLS; CDR2 reads YYNGEE. CDR3 length equals 18 residues.

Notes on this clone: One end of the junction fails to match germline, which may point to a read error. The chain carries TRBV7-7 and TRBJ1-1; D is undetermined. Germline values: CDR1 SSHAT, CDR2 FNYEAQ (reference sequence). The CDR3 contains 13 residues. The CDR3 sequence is CASSLELNTEAFF. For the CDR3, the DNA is TGTGCTAGCAGCTTAGAACTGAACACTGAAGCTTTCTTT.

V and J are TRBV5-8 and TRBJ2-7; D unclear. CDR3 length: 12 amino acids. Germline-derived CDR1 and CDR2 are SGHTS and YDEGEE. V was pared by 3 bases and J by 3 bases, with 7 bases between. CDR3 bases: TGTGCCAGCAGCTCCCCCTACTACGAGCAGTACTTC. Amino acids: CASSSPYYEQYF.

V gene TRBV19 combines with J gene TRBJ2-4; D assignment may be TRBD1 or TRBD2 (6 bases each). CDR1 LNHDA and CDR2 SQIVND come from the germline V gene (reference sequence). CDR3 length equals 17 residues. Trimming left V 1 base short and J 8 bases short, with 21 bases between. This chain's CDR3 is CASSIGGAGAGLDIQYF. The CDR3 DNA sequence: TGTGCCAGTAGTATAGGGGGGGCAGGGGCAGGTTTGGACATTCAGTACTTC.

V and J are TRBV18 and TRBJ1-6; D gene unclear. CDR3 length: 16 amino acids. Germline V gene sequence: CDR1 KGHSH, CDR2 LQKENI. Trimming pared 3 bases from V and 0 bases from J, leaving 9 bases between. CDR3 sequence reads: CASSPTVPSYNSPLHF. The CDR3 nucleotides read TGTGCCAGCTCACCGACGGTTCCCTCCTATAATTCACCCCTCCACTTT. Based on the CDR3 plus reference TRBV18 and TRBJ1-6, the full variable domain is NAGVMQNPRHLVRRRGQEARLRCSPMKGHSHVYWYRQLPEEGLKFMVYLQKENIIDESGMPKERFSAEFPKEGPSILRIQQVVRGDSAAYFCASSPTVPSYNSPLHFGNGTRLTVT.

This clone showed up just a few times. CDR3 nucleotides: TGTGCCAGCAGCCACAGGGTACGGACAGATACGCAGTATTTT. Protein product: CASSHRVRTDTQYF. The chain links TRBV6-1 to TRBJ2-3, with TRBD1 as a possible D gene (6 bases). Per the germline V gene, CDR1 is MNHNS and CDR2 is SASEGT. This CDR3 has 14 amino acids. The germline V and J ends were trimmed by 6 bases and 3 bases, with 13 bases remaining between them.

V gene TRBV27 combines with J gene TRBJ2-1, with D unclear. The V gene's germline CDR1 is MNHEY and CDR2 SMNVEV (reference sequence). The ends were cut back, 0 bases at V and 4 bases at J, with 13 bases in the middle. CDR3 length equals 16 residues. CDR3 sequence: CASSLSPLPPYNEQFF. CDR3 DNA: TGTGCCAGCAGTTTATCGCCCCTTCCACCGTACAATGAGCAGTTCTTC.

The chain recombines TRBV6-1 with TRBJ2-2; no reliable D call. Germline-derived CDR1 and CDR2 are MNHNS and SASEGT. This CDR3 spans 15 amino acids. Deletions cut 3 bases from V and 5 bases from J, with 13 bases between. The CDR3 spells CASSETSWVTGELFF. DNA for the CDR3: TGTGCCAGCAGTGAGACTTCCTGGGTTACCGGGGAGCTGTTTTTT.

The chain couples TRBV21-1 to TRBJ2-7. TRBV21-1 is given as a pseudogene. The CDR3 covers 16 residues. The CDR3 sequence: CASRLNSREPFHEQYF. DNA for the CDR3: TGTGCCAGCAGACTCAACTCCAGGGAGCCTTTTCACGAGCAGTACTTC.

The CDR3 DNA reads TGTGCCAGCAGCCTGGACAGGGGGGGATCCTACGAGCAGTACTTC. Protein: CASSLDRGGSYEQYF. This chain uses TRBV6-1 with TRBJ2-7, with 10 bases matching TRBD1. Germline V gives CDR1 MNHNS, CDR2 SASEGT. The CDR3 has 15 residues. Trimming removed 6 bases from V and 1 base from J; junction bases left unmatched: 6.

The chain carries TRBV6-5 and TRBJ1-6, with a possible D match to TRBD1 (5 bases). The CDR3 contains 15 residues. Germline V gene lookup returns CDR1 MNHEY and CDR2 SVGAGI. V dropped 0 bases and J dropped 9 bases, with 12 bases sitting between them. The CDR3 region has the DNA TGTGCCAGCAGTTACTCTAGTACAGGCGGTTCACCCCTCCACTTT. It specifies CASSYSSTGGSPLHF.

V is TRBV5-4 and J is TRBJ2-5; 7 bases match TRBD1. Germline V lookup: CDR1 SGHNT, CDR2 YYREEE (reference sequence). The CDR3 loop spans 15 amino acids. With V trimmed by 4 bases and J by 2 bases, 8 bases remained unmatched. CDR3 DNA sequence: TGTGCCAGCAGCCCAGGGACAGCGATTCAAGAGACCCAGTACTTC. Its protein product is CASSPGTAIQETQYF.

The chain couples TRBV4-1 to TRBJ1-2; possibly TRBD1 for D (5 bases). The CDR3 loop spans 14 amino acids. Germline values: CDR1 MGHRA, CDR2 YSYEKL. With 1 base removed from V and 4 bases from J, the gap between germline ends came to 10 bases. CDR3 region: CASSQVIGVYGYTF. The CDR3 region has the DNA TGCGCCAGCAGCCAAGTCATAGGGGTCTATGGCTACACCTTC.

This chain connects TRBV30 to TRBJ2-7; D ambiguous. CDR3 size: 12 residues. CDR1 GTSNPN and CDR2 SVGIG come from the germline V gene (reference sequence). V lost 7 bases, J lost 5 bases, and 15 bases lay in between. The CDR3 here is CAYGKYGDEQYF. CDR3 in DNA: TGTGCCTACGGAAAGTATGGGGACGAGCAGTACTTC.